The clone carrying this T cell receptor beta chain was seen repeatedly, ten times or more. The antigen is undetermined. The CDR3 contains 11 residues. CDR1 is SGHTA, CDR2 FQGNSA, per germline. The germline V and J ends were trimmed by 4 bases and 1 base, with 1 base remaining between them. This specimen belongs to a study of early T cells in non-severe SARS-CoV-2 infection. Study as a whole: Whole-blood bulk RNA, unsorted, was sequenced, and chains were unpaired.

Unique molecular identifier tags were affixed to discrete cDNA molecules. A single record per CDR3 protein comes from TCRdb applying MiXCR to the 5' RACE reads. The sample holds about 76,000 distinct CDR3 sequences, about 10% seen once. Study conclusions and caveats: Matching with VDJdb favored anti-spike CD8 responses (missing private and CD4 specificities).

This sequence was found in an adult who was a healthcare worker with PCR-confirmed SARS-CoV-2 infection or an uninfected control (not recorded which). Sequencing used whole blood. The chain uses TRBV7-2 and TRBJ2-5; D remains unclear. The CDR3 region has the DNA TGTGCCAGCAGCTCCCAAGAGACCCAGTACTTC. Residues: CASSSQETQYF.